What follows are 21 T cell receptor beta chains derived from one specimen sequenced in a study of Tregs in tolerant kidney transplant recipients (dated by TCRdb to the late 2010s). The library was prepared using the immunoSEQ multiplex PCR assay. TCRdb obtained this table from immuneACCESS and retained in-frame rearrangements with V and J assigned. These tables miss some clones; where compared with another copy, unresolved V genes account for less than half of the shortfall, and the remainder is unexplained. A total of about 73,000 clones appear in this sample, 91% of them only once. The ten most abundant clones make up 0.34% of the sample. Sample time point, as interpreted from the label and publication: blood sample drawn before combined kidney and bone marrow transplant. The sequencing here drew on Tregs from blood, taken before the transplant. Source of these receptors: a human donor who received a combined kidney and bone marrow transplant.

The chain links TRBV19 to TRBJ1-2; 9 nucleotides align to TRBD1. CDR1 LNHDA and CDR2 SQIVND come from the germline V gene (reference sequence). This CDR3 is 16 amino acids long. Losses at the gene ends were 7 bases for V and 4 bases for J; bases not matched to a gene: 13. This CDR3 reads CASIPGQGAEGYGYTF. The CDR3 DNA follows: TGTGCCAGTATACCGGGACAGGGAGCAGAGGGCTATGGCTACACCTTC.

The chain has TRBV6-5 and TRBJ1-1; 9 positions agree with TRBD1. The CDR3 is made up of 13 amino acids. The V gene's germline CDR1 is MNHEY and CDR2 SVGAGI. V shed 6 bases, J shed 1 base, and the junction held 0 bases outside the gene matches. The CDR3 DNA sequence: TGTGCCAGCAGGGACAGGGGGAACACTGAAGCTTTCTTT. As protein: CASRDRGNTEAFF.

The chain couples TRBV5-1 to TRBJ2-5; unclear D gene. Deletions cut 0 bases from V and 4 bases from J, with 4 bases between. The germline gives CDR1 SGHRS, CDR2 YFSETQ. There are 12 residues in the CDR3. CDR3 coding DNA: TGCGCCAGCAGCTTGGCCTTAGAGACCCAGTACTTC. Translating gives CASSLALETQYF.

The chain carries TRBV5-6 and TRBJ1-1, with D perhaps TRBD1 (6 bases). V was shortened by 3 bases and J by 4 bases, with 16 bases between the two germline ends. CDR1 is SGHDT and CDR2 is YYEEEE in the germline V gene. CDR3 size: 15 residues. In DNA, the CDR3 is TGTGCCAGCAGCTCACCAGAACAGGGACTCACTGAAGCTTTCTTT. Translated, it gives CASSSPEQGLTEAFF.

The CDR3 loop reads CASSGTGTSGRGEQYF. DNA for the CDR3: TGCGCCAGCAGCGGAACCGGGACTAGCGGGAGGGGCGAGCAGTACTTC. The chain couples TRBV5-1 to TRBJ2-7; TRBD2 matches at 16 bases. CDR1 is SGHRS, CDR2 YFSETQ, per germline. The CDR3 is made up of 16 amino acids. V dropped 4 bases and J dropped 6; count of bases not matched to a gene: 7.

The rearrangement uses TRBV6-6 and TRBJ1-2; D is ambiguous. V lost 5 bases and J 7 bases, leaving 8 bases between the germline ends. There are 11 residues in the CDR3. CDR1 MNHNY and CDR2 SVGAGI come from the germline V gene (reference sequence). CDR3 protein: CASSMEFGYTF. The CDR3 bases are TGTGCCAGCAGTATGGAGTTTGGCTACACCTTC.

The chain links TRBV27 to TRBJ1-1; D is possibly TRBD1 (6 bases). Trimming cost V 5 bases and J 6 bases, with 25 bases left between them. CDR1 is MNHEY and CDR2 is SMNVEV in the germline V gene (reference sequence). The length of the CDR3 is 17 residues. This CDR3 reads CASSGAMGAARGAEAFF. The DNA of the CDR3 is TGTGCCAGCAGTGGGGCTATGGGGGCCGCTCGCGGCGCTGAAGCTTTCTTT.

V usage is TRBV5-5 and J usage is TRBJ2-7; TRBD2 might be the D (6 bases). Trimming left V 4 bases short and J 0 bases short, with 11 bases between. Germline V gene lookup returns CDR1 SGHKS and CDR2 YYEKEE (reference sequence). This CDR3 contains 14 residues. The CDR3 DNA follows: TGTGCCAGCAGCCCGGAGGGCTCCTCCTACGAGCAGTACTTC. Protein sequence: CASSPEGSSYEQYF.

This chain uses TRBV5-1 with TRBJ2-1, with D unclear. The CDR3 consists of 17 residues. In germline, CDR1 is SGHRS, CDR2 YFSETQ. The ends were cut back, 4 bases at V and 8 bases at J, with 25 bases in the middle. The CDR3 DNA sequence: TGCGCCAGCAGCCTAAGGGCGCTGGGTGCGGTGGTAGATGAGCAGTTCTTC. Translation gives CASSLRALGAVVDEQFF.

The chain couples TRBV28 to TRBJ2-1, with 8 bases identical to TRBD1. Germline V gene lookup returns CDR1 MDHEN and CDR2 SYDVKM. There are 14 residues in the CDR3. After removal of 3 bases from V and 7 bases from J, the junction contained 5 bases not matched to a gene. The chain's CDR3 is CASSFYRGDNEQFF. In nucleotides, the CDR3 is TGTGCCAGCAGTTTCTACAGGGGGGATAATGAGCAGTTCTTC.

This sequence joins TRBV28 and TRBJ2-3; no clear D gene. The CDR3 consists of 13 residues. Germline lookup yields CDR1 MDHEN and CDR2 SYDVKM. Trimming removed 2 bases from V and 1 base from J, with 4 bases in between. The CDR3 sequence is CASSLGGTDTQYF. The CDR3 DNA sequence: TGTGCCAGCAGTTTAGGTGGCACAGATACGCAGTATTTT.

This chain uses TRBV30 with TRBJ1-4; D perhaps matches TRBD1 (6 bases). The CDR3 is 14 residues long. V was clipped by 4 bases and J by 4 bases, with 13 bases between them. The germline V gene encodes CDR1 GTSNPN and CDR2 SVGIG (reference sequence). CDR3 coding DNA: TGTGCCTGGACCGAGGACAGCCTTAATGAAAAACTGTTTTTT. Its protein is CAWTEDSLNEKLFF.

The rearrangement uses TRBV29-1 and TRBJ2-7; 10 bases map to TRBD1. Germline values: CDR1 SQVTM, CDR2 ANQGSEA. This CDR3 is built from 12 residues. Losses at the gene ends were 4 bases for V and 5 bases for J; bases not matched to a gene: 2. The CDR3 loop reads CSVAGQGHEQYF. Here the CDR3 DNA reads TGCAGCGTTGCGGGACAGGGGCACGAGCAGTACTTC.

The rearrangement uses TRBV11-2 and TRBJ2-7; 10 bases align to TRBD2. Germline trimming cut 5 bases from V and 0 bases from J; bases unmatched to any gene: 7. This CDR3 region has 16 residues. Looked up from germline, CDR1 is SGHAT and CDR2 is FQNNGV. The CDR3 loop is CASSLRPSGSSYEQYF. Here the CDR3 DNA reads TGTGCCAGCAGCCTACGTCCTAGCGGGAGCTCCTACGAGCAGTACTTC.

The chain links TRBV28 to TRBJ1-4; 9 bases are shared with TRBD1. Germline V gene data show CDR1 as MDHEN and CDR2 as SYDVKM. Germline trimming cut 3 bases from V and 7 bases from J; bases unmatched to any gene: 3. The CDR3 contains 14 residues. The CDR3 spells CASSFTGGGEKLFF. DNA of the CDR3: TGTGCCAGCAGTTTCACAGGGGGCGGTGAAAAACTGTTTTTT.

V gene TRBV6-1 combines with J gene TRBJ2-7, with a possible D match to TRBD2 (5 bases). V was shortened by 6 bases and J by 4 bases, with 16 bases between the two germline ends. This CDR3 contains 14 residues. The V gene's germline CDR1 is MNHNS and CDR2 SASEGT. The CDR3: CASRSRLSRYEQYF. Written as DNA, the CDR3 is TGTGCCAGCAGGTCACGACTAAGTCGTTACGAGCAGTACTTC.

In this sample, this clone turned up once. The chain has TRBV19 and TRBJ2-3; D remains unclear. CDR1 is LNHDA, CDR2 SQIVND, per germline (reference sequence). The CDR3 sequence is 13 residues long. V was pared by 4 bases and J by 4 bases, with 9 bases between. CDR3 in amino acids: CASSNPVADTQYF. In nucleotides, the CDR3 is TGTGCCAGTAGTAATCCGGTTGCAGATACGCAGTATTTT.

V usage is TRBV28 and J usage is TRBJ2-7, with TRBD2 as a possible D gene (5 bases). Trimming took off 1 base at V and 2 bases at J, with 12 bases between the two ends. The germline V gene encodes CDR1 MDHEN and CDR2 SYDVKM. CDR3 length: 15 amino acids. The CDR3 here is CASSLLLDGTYEQYF. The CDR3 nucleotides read TGTGCCAGCAGTTTATTACTCGACGGGACCTACGAGCAGTACTTC.

The CDR3 is CASRDRGYSNQPQHF. In DNA, the CDR3 is TGTGCCAGCAGGGACAGGGGATATAGCAATCAGCCCCAGCATTTT. This chain connects TRBV6-1 to TRBJ1-5; 9 positions agree with TRBD1. With 6 bases clipped from V and 0 bases from J, the junction kept 3 bases outside the gene matches. The CDR3 covers 15 residues. CDR1 is MNHNS, CDR2 SASEGT, per germline.

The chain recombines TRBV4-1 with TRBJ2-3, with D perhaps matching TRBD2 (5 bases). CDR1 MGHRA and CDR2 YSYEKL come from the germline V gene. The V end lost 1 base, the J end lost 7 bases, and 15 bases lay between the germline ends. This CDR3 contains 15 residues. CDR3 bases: TGCGCCAGCAGCCAAGGACTACCCCCCGGGTATACGCAGTATTTT. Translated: CASSQGLPPGYTQYF.

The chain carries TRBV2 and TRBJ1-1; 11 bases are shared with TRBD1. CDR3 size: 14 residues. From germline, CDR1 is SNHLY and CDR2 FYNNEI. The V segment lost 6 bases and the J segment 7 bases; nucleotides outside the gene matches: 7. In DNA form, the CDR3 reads TGTGCCAGCAGCATGACCGGGACAGGGGGTGAAGCTTTCTTT. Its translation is CASSMTGTGGEAFF. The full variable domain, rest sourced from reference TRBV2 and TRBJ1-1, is EPEVTQTPSHQVTQMGQEVILRCVPISNHLYFYWYRQILGQKVEFLVSFYNNEISEKSEIFDDQFSVERPDGSNFTLKIRSTKLEDSAMYFCASSMTGTGGEAFFGQGTRLTVV.